This passage covers 6 T cell receptor beta chains from one sample sequenced in a study of T cell responses to AZD1222 COVID-19 vaccine. Profiled with immunoSEQ multiplex PCR; TCRdb holds only in-frame clones, not every one. Counted here are around 130,000 clones, around 94% occurring once; the ten biggest clones make up around 6.6%. The material sequenced was peripheral blood, taken on day 0 of AZD1222 vaccination. The receptor set was obtained from an adult in good health.

V gene TRBV3-1 (or the pseudogene TRBV3-2) combines with J gene TRBJ1-3, with TRBD1 matching over 8 bases. V was pared by 4 bases and J by 2 bases, with 7 bases of the junction left unmatched. The CDR3 totals 16 residues. Germline values: CDR1 LGHDT, CDR2 YNNKEL (reference sequence). CDR3 protein: CASSPTWTGPGNTIYF. CDR3 sequence (DNA): TGTGCCAGCAGCCCTACCTGGACAGGGCCTGGAAACACCATATATTTT.

The V and J genes are TRBV12-3 or TRBV12-4 and TRBJ2-7; 7 bases fit TRBD1. This CDR3 has 12 amino acids. The J segment lost 4 bases and the V segment lost 6 bases, leaving 3 bases of the junction unmatched. CDR3 nucleotide sequence: TGTGCCAGCAGCCAGACAGGGTACGAGCAGTACTTC. Translating it yields CASSQTGYEQYF.

This clone was counted only a few times. This rearrangement joins TRBV14 to TRBJ2-7; TRBD2 matches 11 bases. V was pared by 6 bases and J by 2 bases, with 6 bases of the junction left unmatched. Germline V gene data show CDR1 as SGHDN and CDR2 as FVKESK. This CDR3 contains 15 residues. CDR3: CASRESSGRAYEQYF. The CDR3 bases are TGTGCCAGCAGAGAAAGTAGCGGGAGGGCCTACGAGCAGTACTTC. The full variable domain, rest sourced from reference TRBV14 and TRBJ2-7, is EAGVTQFPSHSVIEKGQTVTLRCDPISGHDNLYWYRRVMGKEIKFLLHFVKESKQDESGMPNNRFLAERTGGTYSTLKVQPAELEDSGVYFCASRESSGRAYEQYFGPGTRLTVT.

V is TRBV29-1 and J is TRBJ2-7; 10 bases are shared with TRBD1. Germline-derived CDR1 and CDR2 are SQVTM and ANQGSEA. V lost 3 bases and J lost 2; bases outside the gene matches: 7. The CDR3 is 15 amino acids. CDR3 protein: CSVDPGTGVTYEQYF. The CDR3 DNA sequence: TGCAGCGTTGACCCCGGGACAGGGGTTACCTACGAGCAGTACTTC.

The genes are TRBV28 and TRBJ1-2, with 9 bases lining up with TRBD1. The J segment lost 5 bases and the V segment lost 4 bases, leaving 8 bases of the junction unmatched. The CDR3 runs 15 residues. Germline V lookup: CDR1 MDHEN, CDR2 SYDVKM. For the CDR3, the DNA is TGTGCCAGCAGTTCCCCCCCGACAGGGGGTTATGGCTACACCTTC. This translates into CASSSPPTGGYGYTF.

CDR3: CASSSGVFYYEQYF. CDR3 DNA sequence: TGTGCCAGTAGTTCGGGGGTTTTTTACTACGAGCAGTACTTC. The chain employs TRBV19 and TRBJ2-7, with D possibly TRBD2 on 6 matching bases. The V end lost 5 bases, the J end lost 3 bases, and 14 bases lay between the germline ends. Germline V gene data show CDR1 as LNHDA and CDR2 as SQIVND (reference sequence). This CDR3 spans 14 amino acids.